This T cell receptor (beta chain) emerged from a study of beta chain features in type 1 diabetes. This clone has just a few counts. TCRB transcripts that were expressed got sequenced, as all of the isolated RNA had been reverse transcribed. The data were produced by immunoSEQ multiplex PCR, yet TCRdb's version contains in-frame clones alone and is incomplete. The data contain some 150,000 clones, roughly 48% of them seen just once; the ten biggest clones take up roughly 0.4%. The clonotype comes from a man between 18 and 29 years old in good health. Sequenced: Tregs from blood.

CDR3 nucleotide sequence: TGTGCCAGCAGCTTAGTGGCGGGGGTTGGCGATACGCAGTATTTT. Its translation: CASSLVAGVGDTQYF. The gene calls are TRBV7-9 and TRBJ2-3, with 7 bases aligning to TRBD2. Germline lookup yields CDR1 SEHNR and CDR2 FQNEAQ (reference sequence). Unmatched junction bases numbered 7, after V lost 1 base and J lost 6 bases. CDR3 length: 15 residues.